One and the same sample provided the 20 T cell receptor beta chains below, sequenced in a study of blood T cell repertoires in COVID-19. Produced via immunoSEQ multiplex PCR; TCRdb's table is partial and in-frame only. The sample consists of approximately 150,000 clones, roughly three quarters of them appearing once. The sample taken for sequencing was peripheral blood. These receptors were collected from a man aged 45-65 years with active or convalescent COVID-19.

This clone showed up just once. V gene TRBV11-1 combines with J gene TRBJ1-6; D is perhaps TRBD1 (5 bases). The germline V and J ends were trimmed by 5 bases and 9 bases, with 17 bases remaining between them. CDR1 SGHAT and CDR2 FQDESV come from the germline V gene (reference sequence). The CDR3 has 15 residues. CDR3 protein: CASSPTVNPGSPLHF. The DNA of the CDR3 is TGTGCCAGCAGCCCGACAGTGAACCCGGGTTCACCCCTCCACTTT.

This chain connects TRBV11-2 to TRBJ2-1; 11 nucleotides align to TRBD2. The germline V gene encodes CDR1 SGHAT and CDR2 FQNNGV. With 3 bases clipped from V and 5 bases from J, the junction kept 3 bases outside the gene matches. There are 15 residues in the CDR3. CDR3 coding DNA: TGTGCCAGCAGCTTCCTAGCGGGAGGAAACAATGAGCAGTTCTTC. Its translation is CASSFLAGGNNEQFF.

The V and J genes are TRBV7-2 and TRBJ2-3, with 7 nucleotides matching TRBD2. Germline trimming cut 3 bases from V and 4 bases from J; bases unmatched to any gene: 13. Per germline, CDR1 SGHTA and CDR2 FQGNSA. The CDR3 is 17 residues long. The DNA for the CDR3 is TGTGCCAGCAGCTTGGTGGGAGGGCCTGGAGGGGCAGATACGCAGTATTTT. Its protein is CASSLVGGPGGADTQYF. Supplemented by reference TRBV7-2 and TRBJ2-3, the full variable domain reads GAGVSQSPSNKVTEKGKDVELRCDPISGHTALYWYRQSLGQGLEFLIYFQGNSAPDKSGLPSDRFSAERTGGSVSTLTIQRTQQEDSAVYLCASSLVGGPGGADTQYFGPGTRLTVL.

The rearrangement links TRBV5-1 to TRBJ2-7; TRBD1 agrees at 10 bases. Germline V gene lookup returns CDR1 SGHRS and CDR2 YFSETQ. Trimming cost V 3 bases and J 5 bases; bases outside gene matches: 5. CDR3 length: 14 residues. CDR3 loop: CASSWSGTGDEQYF. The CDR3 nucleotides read TGCGCCAGCAGCTGGTCCGGGACAGGGGACGAGCAGTACTTC.

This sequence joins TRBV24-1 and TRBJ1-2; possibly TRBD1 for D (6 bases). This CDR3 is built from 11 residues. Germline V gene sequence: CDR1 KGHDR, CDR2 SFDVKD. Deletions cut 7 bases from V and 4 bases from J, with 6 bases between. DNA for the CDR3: TGTGCCACCAGGGACAGCTATGGCTACACCTTC. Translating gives CATRDSYGYTF.

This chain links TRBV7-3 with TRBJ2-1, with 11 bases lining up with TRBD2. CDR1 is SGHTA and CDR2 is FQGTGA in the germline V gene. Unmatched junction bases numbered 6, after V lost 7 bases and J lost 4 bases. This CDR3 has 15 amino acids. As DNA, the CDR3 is TGTGCCAGCACCCTAGCGGGAGGACAATACAATGAGCAGTTCTTC. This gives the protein CASTLAGGQYNEQFF.

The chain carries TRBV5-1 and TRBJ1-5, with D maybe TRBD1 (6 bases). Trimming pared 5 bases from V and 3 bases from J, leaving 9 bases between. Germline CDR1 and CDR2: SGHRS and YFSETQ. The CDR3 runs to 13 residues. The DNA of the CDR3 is TGCGCCAGCAGTCAGGGGAACAATCAGCCCCAGCATTTT. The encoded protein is CASSQGNNQPQHF.

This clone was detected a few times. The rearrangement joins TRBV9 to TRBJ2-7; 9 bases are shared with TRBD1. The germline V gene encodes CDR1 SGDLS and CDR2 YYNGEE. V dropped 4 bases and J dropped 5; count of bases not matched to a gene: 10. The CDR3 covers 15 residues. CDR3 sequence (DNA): TGTGCCAGCAGCCCCTCAGGACAGGGGATCCACGAGCAGTACTTC. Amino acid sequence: CASSPSGQGIHEQYF.

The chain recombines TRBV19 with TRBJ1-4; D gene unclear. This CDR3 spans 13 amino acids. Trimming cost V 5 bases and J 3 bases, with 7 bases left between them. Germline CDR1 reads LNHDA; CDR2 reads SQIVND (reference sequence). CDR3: CASSELSNEKLFF. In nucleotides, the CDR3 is TGTGCCAGTAGTGAGTTGTCTAATGAAAAACTGTTTTTT. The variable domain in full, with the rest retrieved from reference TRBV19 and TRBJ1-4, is DGGITQSPKYLFRKEGQNVTLSCEQNLNHDAMYWYRQDPGQGLRLIYYSQIVNDFQKGDIAEGYSVSREKKESFPLTVTSAQKNPTAFYLCASSELSNEKLFFGSGTQLSVL.

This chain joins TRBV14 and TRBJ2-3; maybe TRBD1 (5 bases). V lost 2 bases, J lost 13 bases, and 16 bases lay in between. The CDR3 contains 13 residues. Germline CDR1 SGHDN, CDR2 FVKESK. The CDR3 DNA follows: TGTGCCAGCAGCCAATCTTACGTGGCAGGGAAGTATTTT. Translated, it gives CASSQSYVAGKYF.

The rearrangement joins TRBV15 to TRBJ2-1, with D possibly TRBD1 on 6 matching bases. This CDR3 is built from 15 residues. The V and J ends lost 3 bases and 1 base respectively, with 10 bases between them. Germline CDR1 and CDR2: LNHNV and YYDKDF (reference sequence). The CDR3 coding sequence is TGTGCCACCAGCAGCGCTGGACAGTCCTACAATGAGCAGTTCTTC. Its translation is CATSSAGQSYNEQFF.

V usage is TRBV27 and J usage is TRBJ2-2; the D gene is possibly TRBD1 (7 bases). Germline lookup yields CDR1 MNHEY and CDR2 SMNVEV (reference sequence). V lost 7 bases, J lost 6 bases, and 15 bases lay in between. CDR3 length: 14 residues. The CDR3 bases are TGTGCCAGCACGGACAGGAGGGGGGCCGGGGAGCTGTTTTTT. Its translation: CASTDRRGAGELFF.

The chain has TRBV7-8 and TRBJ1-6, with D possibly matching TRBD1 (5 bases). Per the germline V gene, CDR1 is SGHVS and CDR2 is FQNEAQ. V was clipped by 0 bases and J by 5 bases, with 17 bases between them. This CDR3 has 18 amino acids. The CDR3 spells CASSLAVVRVGDNSPLHF. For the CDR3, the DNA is TGTGCCAGCAGCTTAGCGGTGGTCCGGGTAGGGGATAATTCACCCCTCCACTTT.

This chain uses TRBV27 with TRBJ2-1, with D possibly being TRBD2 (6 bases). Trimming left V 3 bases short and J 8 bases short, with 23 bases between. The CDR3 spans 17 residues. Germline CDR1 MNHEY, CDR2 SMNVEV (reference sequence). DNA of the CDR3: TGTGCCAGCAGTTTCCTACCTTCGCGGAGCCCGGGGGATGAGCAGTTCTTC. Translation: CASSFLPSRSPGDEQFF.

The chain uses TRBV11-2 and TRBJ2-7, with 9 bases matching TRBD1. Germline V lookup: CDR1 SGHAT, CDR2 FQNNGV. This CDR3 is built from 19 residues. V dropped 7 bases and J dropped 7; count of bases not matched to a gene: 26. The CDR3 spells CASISFLGKATQGAREQYF. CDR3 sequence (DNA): TGTGCCAGCATAAGTTTCCTAGGGAAGGCAACACAGGGGGCGAGGGAGCAGTACTTC.

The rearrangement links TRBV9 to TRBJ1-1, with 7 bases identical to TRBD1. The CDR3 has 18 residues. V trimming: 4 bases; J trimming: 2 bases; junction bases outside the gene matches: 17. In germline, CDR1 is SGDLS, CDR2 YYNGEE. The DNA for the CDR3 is TGTGCCAGCAGCCACGACAGGGCCACGCCAGGGGTAAACACTGAAGCTTTCTTT. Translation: CASSHDRATPGVNTEAFF.

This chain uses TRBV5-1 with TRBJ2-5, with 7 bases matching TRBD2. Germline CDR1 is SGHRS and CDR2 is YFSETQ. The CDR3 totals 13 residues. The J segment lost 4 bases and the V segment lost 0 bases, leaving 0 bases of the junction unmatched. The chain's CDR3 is CASSLAGGETQYF. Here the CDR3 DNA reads TGCGCCAGCAGCTTGGCGGGAGGAGAGACCCAGTACTTC.

This CDR3 reads CASTGLADRTDTQYF. The DNA for the CDR3 is TGTGCCAGCACCGGACTAGCGGACCGCACAGATACGCAGTATTTT. The chain has TRBV6-5 and TRBJ2-3; 10 positions agree with TRBD2. Germline CDR1 reads MNHEY; CDR2 reads SVGAGI. Losses at the gene ends were 7 bases for V and 1 base for J; bases not matched to a gene: 5. This CDR3 is built from 15 residues.

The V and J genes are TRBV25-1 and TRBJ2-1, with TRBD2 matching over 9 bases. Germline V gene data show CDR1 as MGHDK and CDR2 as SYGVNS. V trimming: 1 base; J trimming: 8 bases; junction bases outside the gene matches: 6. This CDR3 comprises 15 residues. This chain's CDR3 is CASSEFGGRADEQFF. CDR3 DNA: TGTGCCAGCAGTGAATTTGGCGGGAGGGCCGATGAGCAGTTCTTC.

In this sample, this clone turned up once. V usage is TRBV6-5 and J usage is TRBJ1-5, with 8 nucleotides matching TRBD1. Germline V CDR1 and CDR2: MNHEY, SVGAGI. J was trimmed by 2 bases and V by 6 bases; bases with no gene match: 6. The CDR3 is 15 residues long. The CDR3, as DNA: TGTGCCAGCAGCCGGGACAGGCAAGGCAATCAGCCCCAGCATTTT. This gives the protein CASSRDRQGNQPQHF.